Presented here are 5 T cell receptor beta chains from one specimen sequenced in a study of cytomegalovirus exposure and HLA in healthy donors. The PCR employed 60 Vbeta primers together with 13 Jbeta primers. Libraries were prepared by immunoSEQ multiplex PCR; TCRdb keeps only in-frame clonotypes and omits some of them. The sample lists under 40,000 clones; 81% were seen once. Input material: PBMCs. These receptors were collected from a woman between 35 and 50 years old in good health and CMV-seronegative.

V and J are TRBV6-1 and TRBJ2-1; 9 bases are shared with TRBD1. V lost 7 bases, J lost 4 bases, and 8 bases stayed unmatched. The CDR3 is made up of 15 amino acids. Germline CDR1 reads MNHNS; CDR2 reads SASEGT. The CDR3 DNA reads as TGTGCCAGCACCCTAGCACAGGGGGCTTACAATGAGCAGTTCTTC. Translation gives CASTLAQGAYNEQFF.

V and J are TRBV9 and TRBJ1-1, with a tentative D call TRBD1 (6 bases). In germline, CDR1 is SGDLS, CDR2 YYNGEE. This CDR3 comprises 14 residues. V gave up 0 bases and J gave up 5 bases, with 11 bases separating them. The CDR3 nucleotides read TGTGCCAGCAGCGTAGACAGGGAATCGACTGAAGCTTTCTTT. It is translated as CASSVDRESTEAFF.

Worth noting for this clone: One end of the junction does not line up with germline, which may come from a read error. The chain uses TRBV7-7 and TRBJ2-5; 8 bases match TRBD2. This CDR3 spans 15 amino acids. Germline CDR1 is SSHAT and CDR2 is FNYEAQ (reference sequence). The CDR3 loop is CASSLGGTRKETQYF. The CDR3 bases are TGTGCTAGCAGCTTAGGGGGGACTAGAAAAGAGACCCAGTACTTC.

The gene calls are TRBV10-3 and TRBJ1-2, with 9 bases aligning to TRBD1. CDR1 is ENHRY, CDR2 SYGVKD, per germline. The ends lost 0 bases at V and 5 bases at J; junction bases unmatched: 7. The CDR3 is made up of 16 amino acids. The CDR3 here is CAISESPGQGRYGYTF. CDR3 DNA sequence: TGTGCCATCAGTGAGTCTCCGGGACAGGGCCGGTATGGCTACACCTTC.

This clone was seen just once. This chain connects TRBV5-1 to TRBJ2-1, with 8 bases aligning to TRBD2. Germline-derived CDR1 and CDR2 are SGHRS and YFSETQ. The CDR3 is made up of 14 amino acids. V lost 4 bases to trimming and J lost 10 bases; unmatched junction nucleotides: 10. The CDR3 sequence is CASSVSTSADEQFF. In DNA form, the CDR3 reads TGCGCCAGCAGCGTATCGACTAGCGCTGACGAGCAGTTCTTC.